The 3 T cell receptor beta chains reported below all come from one sample, sequenced in a study of T-cell memory formation after mild COVID-19. TCRdb used MiXCR to reprocess the 5' RACE reads, holding one entry per CDR3 protein. The table records a few hundred thousand distinct CDR3 sequences, approximately 19% of them present only once. The specimen was PBMCs or a T cell subset sorted from them (not recorded which). These receptors all come from a man between 18 and 29 years old who had mild COVID-19 (a few samples of this study predate the infection). Cell type and time point are not known.

This clonotype occurred a few times. The gene calls are TRBV29-1 and TRBJ2-2; D is uncertain. V was shortened by 4 bases and J by 0 bases, with 9 bases between the two germline ends. The CDR3 consists of 14 residues. Germline V gene data show CDR1 as SQVTM and CDR2 as ANQGSEA. The CDR3 loop reads CSVAGGPNTGELFF. CDR3 DNA: TGCAGCGTTGCGGGCGGCCCGAACACCGGGGAGCTGTTTTTT.

This chain joins TRBV9 and TRBJ2-1; TRBD2 agrees at 15 bases. Germline V gene data show CDR1 as SGDLS and CDR2 as YYNGEE. This CDR3 comprises 16 residues. The trim removed 4 bases at V and 4 bases at J, leaving 3 bases unmatched. In DNA, the CDR3 is TGTGCCAGCAGCAAAGGGACTAGCGGGGGGTACAATGAGCAGTTCTTC. Translation: CASSKGTSGGYNEQFF.

This clonotype has just a few counts. This rearrangement joins TRBV12-3 or TRBV12-4 to TRBJ1-5; 7 bases are a match to TRBD1. The CDR3 covers 13 residues. The trim removed 6 bases at V and 4 bases at J, leaving 3 bases unmatched. CDR3: CASRVQGNQPQHF. The CDR3 DNA reads TGTGCCAGCAGGGTACAGGGGAATCAGCCCCAGCATTTT.